The 25 T cell receptor beta chains reported below all come from one sample, sequenced in a study of T cell clonality in common variable immunodeficiency. Method: immunoSEQ multiplex PCR; TCRdb's copy keeps in-frame clones and lacks some. The repertoire shows some 40,000 clones, none seen only once; the top ten take 2.5% to 3%. The source material was peripheral blood mononuclear cells. These receptor sequences come from a person aged 18-69 years in good health.

This clone has a count of ten or more. The read ends 3 residues before the CDR3 terminus; that terminus is restored from the germline J gene. This chain uses TRBV29-1 with TRBJ1-1, with 8 bases matching TRBD1. The germline V gene encodes CDR1 SQVTM and CDR2 ANQGSEA. The CDR3 has 13 amino acids. CDR3 bases read: TGCAGCGTTGTGAGGATTCGGGACAGGGAA. Its protein product is CSVVRIRDRE. The CDR3 as a whole reads CSVVRIRDREAFF.

This clone has at least ten counts. The chain's CDR3 is CASSAHRFTYNEQFF. The covered CDR3 bases are TGTGCCAGCAGTGCCCACAGATTCACCTACAATGAG. The chain combines TRBV6-1 with TRBJ2-1, with D hard to call. The sequence runs out 3 residues before the end of the CDR3; the remainder is reconstructed from the germline J gene. The CDR3 has 15 residues. Germline CDR1 and CDR2: MNHNS and SASEGT. V lost 4 bases and J 2 bases, leaving 12 bases between the germline ends.

This clone was seen only a few times. The read terminates 3 residues before the CDR3 end, so the remaining end is supplied by the germline J gene. The rearrangement links TRBV2 to TRBJ1-6; the D gene is possibly TRBD1 (5 bases). CDR3 length equals 16 residues. Looked up from germline, CDR1 is SNHLY and CDR2 is FYNNEI. Trimming removed 11 bases from V and 0 bases from J, with 17 bases in between. The CDR3 loop is CALGQGPSSYNSPLHF. The sequenced CDR3 bases are TGTGCCCTCGGGCAGGGTCCGAGCTCCTATAATTCACCC.

As to this clone: The sequence runs out 3 residues before the end of the CDR3; the remainder is reconstructed from the germline J gene. This sequence joins TRBV7-9 and TRBJ1-2, with 7 bases lining up with TRBD1. The germline gives CDR1 SEHNR, CDR2 FQNEAQ (reference sequence). The CDR3 has 15 residues. CDR3 DNA (partial): TGTGCCAGCAGCTTAAGAGGGGGCGGCTACAATGAA. Translation gives CASSLRGGGYNE. Given in full, the CDR3 is CASSLRGGGYNEYTF.

This clone was observed at least ten times. The read finishes 3 residues shy of the CDR3 end, and the germline J gene is used to complete it. This sequence joins TRBV10-3 and TRBJ2-7, with a tentative D call TRBD2 (6 bases). The CDR3 is 15 residues long. Germline V gene data show CDR1 as ENHRY and CDR2 as SYGVKD. Trimming took 2 bases from V and 2 from J, leaving 13 bases between them. The CDR3 protein is CAISEMGGSPYEQYF. CDR3 DNA (partial): TGTGCCATCAGTGAGATGGGGGGTAGTCCCTACGAG.

This clone showed up many times. The read ends 3 residues before the CDR3 terminus; that terminus is restored from the germline J gene. The chain combines TRBV10-3 with TRBJ1-2; D perhaps matches TRBD1 (6 bases). The CDR3 is made up of 12 amino acids. Germline loops: CDR1 ENHRY, CDR2 SYGVKD. V lost 10 bases to trimming and J lost 3 bases, with 12 bases between them. The CDR3 is CATNRVDYGYTF. CDR3 bases read: TGTGCCACAAACAGGGTCGACTATGGC.

This clone occurred many times. Coverage ceases 3 residues before the CDR3 finishes, and the germline J gene fills in the end. Other DNA sequences in this specimen translate into the identical CDR3. The V gene is TRBV2, the J gene TRBJ1-2; weak D call: TRBD1 (5 bases). V lost 6 bases to trimming and J lost 1 base, with 9 bases between them. CDR1 is SNHLY, CDR2 FYNNEI, per germline. CDR3 length equals 13 residues. The sequenced part of the CDR3 DNA is TGTGCCAGCAGACAGGTCTTTAACTATGGC. Protein sequence: CASRQVFNYG. The entire CDR3 sequence reads CASRQVFNYGYTF.

Comments on this clone: The read ends 3 residues early relative to the CDR3; the germline J gene fills the gap. The V and J genes are TRBV11-2 and TRBJ2-7, with a weak D call TRBD2 (5 bases). The CDR3 has 14 residues. Trimming shortened V by 6 bases and J by 2 bases, and 14 bases separated the two germline ends. Germline V gives CDR1 SGHAT, CDR2 FQNNGV. This CDR3 reads CASSSGGAPYEQYF. Partial CDR3 DNA: TGTGCCAGCAGTTCAGGAGGAGCCCCCTACGAG.

At least ten counts were recorded for this clone. The CDR3 goes on 3 residues after the read ends, and that part is filled in from the germline J gene. The J gene is TRBJ2-1, the V gene TRBV7-9; D unresolved. The V end lost 5 bases, the J end lost 1 base, and 6 bases lay between the germline ends. Germline V gene sequence: CDR1 SEHNR, CDR2 FQNEAQ (reference sequence). The CDR3 spans 13 residues. The sequenced part of the CDR3 DNA is TGTGCCAGCAGCCGCGAGTCCTACAATGAG. Residues: CASSRESYNE. The complete CDR3 sequence is CASSRESYNEQFF.

This clone occurred many times. The observed sequence ends 3 residues before the CDR3 terminus, with the missing tail filled in from the germline J gene. The chain combines TRBV4-2 with TRBJ2-6; D not resolved. The V gene lost 1 base and the J gene lost 0 bases, with 16 bases spanning the gap. This CDR3 comprises 19 residues. Germline V gives CDR1 LGHNA, CDR2 YNFKEQ. CDR3 region: CASSQGGISVFSGANVLTF. The sequenced part of the CDR3 DNA is TGTGCCAGCAGCCAAGGAGGTATTTCCGTATTCTCTGGGGCCAACGTC.

With respect to this clone: Read coverage stops 3 residues before the CDR3 terminus; the germline J gene supplies the remainder. V gene TRBV7-1 combines with J gene TRBJ1-5, with TRBD1 identical over 7 bases. TRBV7-1 has ORF status, its function being uncertain. The V gene end was trimmed by 3 bases and the J gene end by 0 bases; junction bases not matched to a gene: 17. The CDR3 is made up of 20 amino acids. The CDR3 sequence is CASSSQNIRDSPYSNQPQHF. CDR3 DNA (partial): TGTGCCAGCAGCTCCCAGAATATCCGGGACAGTCCTTATAGCAATCAGCCC.

This clone was observed at least ten times. The read gets to within 3 residues of the CDR3 end, and the germline J gene fills in the rest. This chain joins TRBV18 and TRBJ1-1, with 9 bases that match TRBD1. Germline values: CDR1 KGHSH, CDR2 LQKENI. The CDR3 is 14 residues long. V lost 6 bases and J lost 3; bases outside the gene matches: 5. CDR3 residues: CASSLQGADTEAFF. The CDR3 bases that were read are TGTGCCAGCTCGCTACAGGGGGCCGACACTGAA.

This clone was seen repeatedly, ten times or more. Partial CDR3 DNA: TGTGCCAGTAGTATAACCGGGGGTGGAAACATT. Its protein is CASSITGGGNI. The entire CDR3 protein is CASSITGGGNIQYF. V and J are TRBV19 and TRBJ2-4; maybe TRBD2 (6 bases). The read ends 3 residues shy of where the CDR3 ends; the end is completed using the germline J gene. Between the trimmed V and J ends, which lost 2 bases and 6 bases, there was a span of 11 bases. The CDR3 consists of 14 residues. CDR1 and CDR2 from the germline V gene are LNHDA and SQIVND (reference sequence).

Only a few counts were recorded for this clone. The DNA ends 3 residues before the CDR3 does, and the rest of the CDR3 is filled in from the germline J gene. The chain carries TRBV5-1 and TRBJ2-2; a possible D gene is TRBD1 (5 bases). The CDR3 contains 16 residues. Germline-derived CDR1 and CDR2 are SGHRS and YFSETQ. CDR3 DNA, as far as it was read: TGCGCCAGCAGCTTGGGGGTCAGCTCTGGGGCCAACGTG. Residues: CASSLGVSSGANV. The full CDR3 protein reads CASSLGVSSGANVLFF. The variable domain in full, completed from reference TRBV5-1 and TRBJ2-2, reads KAGVTQTPRYLIKTRGQQVTLSCSPISGHRSVSWYQQTPGQGLQFLFEYFSETQRNKGNFPGRFSGRQFSNSRSEMNVSTLELGDSALYLCASSLGVSSGANVLFFGEGSRLTVL.

There are many counts of this clone. The sequenced CDR3 bases are TGCAGCGTTGAGTCGGCGGGAGGGAACACCGGGGAG. Its translation: CSVESAGGNTGE. Given in full, the CDR3 is CSVESAGGNTGELFF. The J gene is TRBJ2-2, the V gene TRBV29-1, with 8 nucleotides matching TRBD2. The read ends 3 residues shy of where the CDR3 ends; the end is completed using the germline J gene. V was pared by 3 bases and J by 1 base, with 4 bases of the junction left unmatched. CDR1 SQVTM and CDR2 ANQGSEA come from the germline V gene. This CDR3 is 15 amino acids long.

This clone was seen many times. The CDR3 sequence: CVSGYSTDTQYF. CDR3 bases read: TGTGTTAGCGGATATAGCACAGATACG. The genes are TRBV2 and TRBJ2-3; tentatively, D is TRBD2 (6 bases). The read falls 3 residues short of the CDR3 end, and the missing part is taken from the germline J gene. The V gene's germline CDR1 is SNHLY and CDR2 FYNNEI. This CDR3 region has 12 residues.

This clone was picked up many times. The read halts 3 residues ahead of the CDR3 end, with the missing end drawn from the germline J gene. V and J are TRBV9 and TRBJ1-2; weak D call: TRBD1 (5 bases). Germline V gene data show CDR1 as SGDLS and CDR2 as YYNGEE. This CDR3 is 13 amino acids long. The CDR3 sequence: CASSAGEVWDYTF. The sequenced CDR3 bases are TGTGCCAGCAGCGCGGGGGAAGTGTGGGAC.

This clone was detected a few times. The read finishes 3 residues shy of the CDR3 end, and the germline J gene is used to complete it. J is TRBJ1-1 and V is TRBV30; D is possibly TRBD1 (5 bases). In germline, CDR1 is GTSNPN, CDR2 SVGIG (reference sequence). This CDR3 comprises 11 residues. The CDR3 bases that were read are TGTGCCTGGAGGGGGGGAGACGGA. It is translated as CAWRGGDG. The whole CDR3 reads CAWRGGDGAFF.

Only a few counts were recorded for this clone. CDR3 residues: CASSKAYDYTF. Incomplete CDR3 DNA: TGTGCCAGCTCAAAAGCCTACGAC. The rearrangement links TRBV18 to TRBJ1-2; D uncertain. The read is 3 residues too short to cover the CDR3 end, so that end is filled in from the germline J gene. The length of the CDR3 is 11 residues. From germline, CDR1 is KGHSH and CDR2 LQKENI.

There are many counts of this clone. The read halts 3 residues ahead of the CDR3 end, with the missing end drawn from the germline J gene. This rearrangement joins TRBV7-8 to TRBJ2-2; TRBD2 matches 11 bases. The CDR3 has 18 residues. The V gene's germline CDR1 is SGHVS and CDR2 FQNEAQ. Germline trimming cut 4 bases from V and 1 base from J; bases unmatched to any gene: 8. Here the CDR3 reads CASSSLPGLAVNTGELFF. The sequenced part of the CDR3 DNA is TGTGCCAGCAGCTCACTCCCGGGACTAGCGGTGAACACCGGGGAG.

This clone was seen repeatedly, ten times or more. The CDR3 end is not reached by the read, which stops 3 residues before it; the germline J gene fills it in. V usage is TRBV5-1 and J usage is TRBJ2-1; maybe TRBD2 (5 bases). Germline V gives CDR1 SGHRS, CDR2 YFSETQ. Trimming shortened V by 0 bases and J by 4 bases, and 11 bases separated the two germline ends. This CDR3 is 15 amino acids long. CDR3 bases read: TGCGCCAGCAGCTTGGAGCGGCAGATTTACAATGAG. This gives the protein CASSLERQIYNE. The whole CDR3 region reads CASSLERQIYNEQFF.

Ten or more counts support this clone. The read stops 3 residues short of the end of the CDR3; the missing end is completed from the germline J gene. V is TRBV10-3 and J is TRBJ1-2; TRBD1 matches 9 bases. From germline, CDR1 is ENHRY and CDR2 SYGVKD. V shed 2 bases and J 7 bases; nucleotides not matched to a gene: 2. The CDR3 consists of 13 residues. CDR3 loop: CAISEGQGSGYTF. The sequenced CDR3 bases are TGTGCCATCAGTGAGGGACAGGGGTCTGGC.

This clone occurred a few times. The read terminates 3 residues before the CDR3 end, so the remaining end is supplied by the germline J gene. This rearrangement joins TRBV18 to TRBJ2-2, with 7 bases fitting TRBD1. The CDR3 has 14 amino acids. Germline CDR1 reads KGHSH; CDR2 reads LQKENI. V trimming: 2 bases; J trimming: 7 bases; junction bases outside the gene matches: 4. The chain's CDR3 is CASSPYRGDGELFF. The part of the CDR3 DNA that was read is TGTGCCAGCTCACCATACAGGGGAGACGGGGAG.

This clone has ten or more counts. The CDR3 end is not reached by the read, which stops 3 residues before it; the germline J gene fills it in. This chain uses TRBV5-4 with TRBJ2-5; 9 bases are a match to TRBD2. This CDR3 is built from 15 residues. Trimming took 0 bases from V and 5 from J; bases not matched to a gene: 5. CDR1 and CDR2 from the germline V gene are SGHNT and YYREEE (reference sequence). The CDR3 here is CASSLGGRAGETQYF. The sequenced part of the CDR3 DNA is TGTGCCAGCAGCTTGGGCGGGAGGGCCGGGGAGACC.

This clone appeared many times. The CDR3 extends 3 residues past the end of the read, so its final part is completed from the germline J gene. V is TRBV7-2 and J is TRBJ2-7, with 9 bases matching TRBD1. Germline loops: CDR1 SGHTA, CDR2 FQGNSA. The CDR3 is 14 residues long. V trimming: 3 bases; J trimming: 6 bases; junction bases outside the gene matches: 6. The CDR3 spells CASSLPDRGREQYF. CDR3 bases read: TGTGCCAGCAGCTTGCCGGACAGGGGTCGCGAG.